The entry below gives a single T cell receptor (beta chain) sequence along with its context. Its antigen remains unidentified. Noted time point: cycle 4 day 1 (C4D1), after less than 7 weeks of nivolumab. Every single patient, without exception, relapsed after autologous stem cell transplantation, and brentuximab vedotin exposure varied. Produced via immunoSEQ multiplex PCR; TCRdb's table is partial and in-frame only. This table has about 44,000 clones, roughly two thirds appearing once. The entry originates in a study of PD-1 blockade in classical Hodgkin lymphoma. V dropped 5 bases and J dropped 5; count of bases not matched to a gene: 3. CDR3 length equals 14 residues. Germline CDR1 LNHNV, CDR2 YYDKDF (reference sequence). Regarding the study as a whole: Significant TCR diversity gains by C4D1 occurred in CD4+ but not CD8+ cells.

The sample consisted of peripheral blood mononuclear cells (PBMCs), taken before the fourth cycle of nivolumab. The rearrangement links TRBV15 to TRBJ2-1; 10 positions agree with TRBD2. The origin of this receptor is a human donor with classical Hodgkin lymphoma. DNA for the CDR3: TGTGCCACCAGCTCTAGCGGGAGAGACAATGAGCAGTTCTTC. Protein sequence: CATSSSGRDNEQFF.